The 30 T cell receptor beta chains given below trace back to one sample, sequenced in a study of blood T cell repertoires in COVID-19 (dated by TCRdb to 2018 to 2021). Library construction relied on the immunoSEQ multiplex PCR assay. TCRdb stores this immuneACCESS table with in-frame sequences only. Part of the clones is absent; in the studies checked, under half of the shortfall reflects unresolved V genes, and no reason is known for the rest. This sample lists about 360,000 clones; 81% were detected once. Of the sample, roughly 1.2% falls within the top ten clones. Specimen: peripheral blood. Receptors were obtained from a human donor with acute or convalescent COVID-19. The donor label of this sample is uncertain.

The CDR3 reads CASSQDRTSGGFYNEQFF. The CDR3 DNA reads TGTGCCAGCAGCCAAGATAGGACTAGCGGGGGTTTCTACAATGAGCAGTTCTTC. The chain combines TRBV3-1 (or the pseudogene TRBV3-2) with TRBJ2-1; TRBD2 matches 13 bases. The germline V gene has CDR1 LGHDT and CDR2 YNNKEL (reference sequence). The CDR3 is 18 residues long. V shed 0 bases, J shed 3 bases, and the junction held 5 bases outside the gene matches.

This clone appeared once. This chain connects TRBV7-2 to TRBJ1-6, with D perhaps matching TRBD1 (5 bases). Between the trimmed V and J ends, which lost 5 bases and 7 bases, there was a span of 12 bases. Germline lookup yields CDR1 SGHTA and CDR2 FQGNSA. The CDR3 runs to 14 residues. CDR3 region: CASSHGTLNSPLHF. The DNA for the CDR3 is TGTGCCAGCAGCCATGGGACTCTAAATTCACCCCTCCACTTT.

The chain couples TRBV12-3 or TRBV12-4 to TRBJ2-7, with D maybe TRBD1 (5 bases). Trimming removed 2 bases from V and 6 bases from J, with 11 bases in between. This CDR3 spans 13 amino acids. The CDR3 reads CASSLLQAAEQYF. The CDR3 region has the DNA TGTGCCAGCAGTTTATTACAGGCCGCCGAGCAGTACTTC.

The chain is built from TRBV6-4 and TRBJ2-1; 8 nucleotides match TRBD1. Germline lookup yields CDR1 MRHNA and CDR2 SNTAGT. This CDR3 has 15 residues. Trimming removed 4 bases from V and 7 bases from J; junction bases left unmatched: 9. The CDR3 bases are TGTGCCAGCAGTGGTCGGCAGGGGGCTTTGAATGAGCAGTTCTTC. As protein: CASSGRQGALNEQFF.

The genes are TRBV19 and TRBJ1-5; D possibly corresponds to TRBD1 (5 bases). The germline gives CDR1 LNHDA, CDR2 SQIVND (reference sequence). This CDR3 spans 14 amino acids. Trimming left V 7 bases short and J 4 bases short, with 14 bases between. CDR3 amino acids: CASNQLGGNQPQHF. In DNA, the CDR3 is TGTGCCAGTAATCAATTGGGGGGTAATCAGCCCCAGCATTTT.

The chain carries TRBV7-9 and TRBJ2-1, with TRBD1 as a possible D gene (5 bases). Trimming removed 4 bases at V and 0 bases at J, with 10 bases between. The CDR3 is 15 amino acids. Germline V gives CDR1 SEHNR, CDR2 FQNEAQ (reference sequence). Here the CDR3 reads CASSYNRFSYNEQFF. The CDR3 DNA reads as TGTGCCAGCAGCTACAACAGGTTCTCCTACAATGAGCAGTTCTTC.

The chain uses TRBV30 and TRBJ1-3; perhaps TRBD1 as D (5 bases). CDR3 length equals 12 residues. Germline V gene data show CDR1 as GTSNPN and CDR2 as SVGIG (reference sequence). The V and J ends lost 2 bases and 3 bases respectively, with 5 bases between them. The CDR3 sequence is CAWSQGGNTIYF. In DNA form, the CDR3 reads TGTGCCTGGAGTCAGGGTGGAAACACCATATATTTT.

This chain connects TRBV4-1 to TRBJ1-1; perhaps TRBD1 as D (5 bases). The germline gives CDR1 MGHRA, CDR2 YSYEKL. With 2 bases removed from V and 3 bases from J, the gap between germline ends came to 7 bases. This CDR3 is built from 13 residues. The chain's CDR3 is CASSQQGDTEAFF. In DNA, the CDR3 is TGCGCCAGCAGCCAACAGGGTGACACTGAAGCTTTCTTT.

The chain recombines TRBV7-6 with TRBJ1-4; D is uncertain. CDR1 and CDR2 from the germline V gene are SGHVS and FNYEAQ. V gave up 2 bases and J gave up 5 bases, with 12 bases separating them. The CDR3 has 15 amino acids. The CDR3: CASSLSERANEKLFF. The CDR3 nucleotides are TGTGCCAGCAGCTTAAGTGAGAGGGCGAATGAAAAACTGTTTTTT.

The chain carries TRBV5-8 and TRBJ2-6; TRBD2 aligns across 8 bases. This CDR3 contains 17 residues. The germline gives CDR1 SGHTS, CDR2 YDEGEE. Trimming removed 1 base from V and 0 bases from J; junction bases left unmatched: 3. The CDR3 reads CASSLWAGGSGANVLTF. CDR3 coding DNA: TGTGCCAGCAGCTTGTGGGCGGGGGGCTCTGGGGCCAACGTCCTGACTTTC. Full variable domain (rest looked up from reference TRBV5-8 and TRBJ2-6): EAGVTQSPTHLIKTRGQQATLRCSPISGHTSVYWYQQALGLGLQFLLWYDEGEERNRGNFPPRFSGRQFPNYSSELNVNALELEDSALYLCASSLWAGGSGANVLTFGAGSRLTVL.

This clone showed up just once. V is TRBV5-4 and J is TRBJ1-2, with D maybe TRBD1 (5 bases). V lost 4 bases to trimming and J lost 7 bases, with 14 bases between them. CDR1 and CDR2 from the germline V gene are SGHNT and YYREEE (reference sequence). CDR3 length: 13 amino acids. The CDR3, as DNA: TGTGCCAGCAGCCCGGGACGGGAGGCTGGCTACACCTTC. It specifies CASSPGREAGYTF.

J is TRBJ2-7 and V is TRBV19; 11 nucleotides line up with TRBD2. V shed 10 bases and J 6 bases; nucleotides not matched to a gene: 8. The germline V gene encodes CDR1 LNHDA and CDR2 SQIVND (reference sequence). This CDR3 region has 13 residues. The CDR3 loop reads CATSGTSGIEQYF. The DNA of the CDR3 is TGTGCCACCTCCGGGACTAGCGGAATCGAGCAGTACTTC.

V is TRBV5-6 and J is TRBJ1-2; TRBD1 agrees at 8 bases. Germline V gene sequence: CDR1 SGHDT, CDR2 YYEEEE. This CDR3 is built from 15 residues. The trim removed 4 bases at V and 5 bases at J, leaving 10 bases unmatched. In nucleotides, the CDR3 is TGTGCCAGCAGCCCTCGGACAGGGAGTAATTATGGCTACACCTTC. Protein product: CASSPRTGSNYGYTF.

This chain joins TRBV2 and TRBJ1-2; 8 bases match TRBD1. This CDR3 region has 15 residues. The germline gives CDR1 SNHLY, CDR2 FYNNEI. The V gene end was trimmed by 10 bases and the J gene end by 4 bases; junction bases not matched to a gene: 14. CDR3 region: CATKSDRDTFYGYTF. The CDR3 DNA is TGTGCCACTAAGTCGGACAGGGACACCTTCTATGGCTACACCTTC.

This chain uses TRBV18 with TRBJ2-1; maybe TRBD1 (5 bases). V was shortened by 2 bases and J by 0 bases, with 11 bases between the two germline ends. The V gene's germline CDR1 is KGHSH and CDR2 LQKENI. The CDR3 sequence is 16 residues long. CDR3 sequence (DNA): TGTGCCAGCTCACCATCCAGACAGAGCTCCTACAATGAGCAGTTCTTC. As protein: CASSPSRQSSYNEQFF. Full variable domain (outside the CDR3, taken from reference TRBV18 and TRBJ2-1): NAGVMQNPRHLVRRRGQEARLRCSPMKGHSHVYWYRQLPEEGLKFMVYLQKENIIDESGMPKERFSAEFPKEGPSILRIQQVVRGDSAAYFCASSPSRQSSYNEQFFGPGTRLTVL.

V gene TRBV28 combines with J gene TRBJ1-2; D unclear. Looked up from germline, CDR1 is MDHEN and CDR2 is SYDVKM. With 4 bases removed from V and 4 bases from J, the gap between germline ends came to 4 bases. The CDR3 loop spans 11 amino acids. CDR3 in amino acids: CASSWSYGYTF. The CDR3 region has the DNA TGTGCCAGCAGTTGGAGCTATGGCTACACCTTC.

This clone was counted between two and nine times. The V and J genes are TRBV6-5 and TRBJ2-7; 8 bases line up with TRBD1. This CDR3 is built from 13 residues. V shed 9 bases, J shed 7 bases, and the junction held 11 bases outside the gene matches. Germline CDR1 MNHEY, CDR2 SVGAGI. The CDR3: CASGQGAFGEQYF. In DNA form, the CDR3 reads TGTGCCAGTGGGCAGGGGGCATTCGGGGAGCAGTACTTC.

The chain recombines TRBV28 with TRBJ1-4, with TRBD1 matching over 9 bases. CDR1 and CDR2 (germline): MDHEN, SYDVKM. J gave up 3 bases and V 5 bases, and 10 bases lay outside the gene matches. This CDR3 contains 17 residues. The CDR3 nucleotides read TGTGCCAGCAGTCAATCCGGGACAGGGCGAGCTAATGAAAAACTGTTTTTT. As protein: CASSQSGTGRANEKLFF.

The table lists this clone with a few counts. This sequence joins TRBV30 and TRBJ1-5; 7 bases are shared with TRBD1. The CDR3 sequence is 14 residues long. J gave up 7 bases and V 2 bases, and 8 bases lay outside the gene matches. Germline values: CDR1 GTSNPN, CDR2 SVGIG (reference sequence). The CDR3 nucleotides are TGTGCCTGGAGTCAGTACAGGGGAGAACAGCCCCAGCATTTT. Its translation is CAWSQYRGEQPQHF.

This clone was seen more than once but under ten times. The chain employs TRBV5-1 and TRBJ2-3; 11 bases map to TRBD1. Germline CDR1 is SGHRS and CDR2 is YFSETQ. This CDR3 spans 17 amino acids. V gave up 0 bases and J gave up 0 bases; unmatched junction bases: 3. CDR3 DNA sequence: TGCGCCAGCAGCTTGGTCGGGACAGGGGGGAGCACAGATACGCAGTATTTT. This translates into CASSLVGTGGSTDTQYF.

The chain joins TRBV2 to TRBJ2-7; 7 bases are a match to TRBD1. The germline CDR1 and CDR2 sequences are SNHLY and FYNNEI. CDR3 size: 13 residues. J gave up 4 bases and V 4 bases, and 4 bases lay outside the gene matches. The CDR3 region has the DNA TGTGCCAGCAGTGGACAGGGAAATTACGAGCAGTACTTC. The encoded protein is CASSGQGNYEQYF.

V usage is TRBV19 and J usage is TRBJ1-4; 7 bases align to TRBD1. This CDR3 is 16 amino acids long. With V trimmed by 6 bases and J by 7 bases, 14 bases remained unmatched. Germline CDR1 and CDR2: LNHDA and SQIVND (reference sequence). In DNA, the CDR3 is TGTGCCAGTAGCCTCAGGGGCTCGACAGGGAGTGAAAAACTGTTTTTT. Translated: CASSLRGSTGSEKLFF.

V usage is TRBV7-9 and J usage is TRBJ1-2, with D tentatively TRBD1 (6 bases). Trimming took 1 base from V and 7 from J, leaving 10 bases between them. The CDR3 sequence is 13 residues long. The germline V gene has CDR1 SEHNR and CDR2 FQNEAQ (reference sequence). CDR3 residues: CASSLGQAFGYTF. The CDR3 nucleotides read TGTGCCAGCAGCTTAGGACAGGCCTTTGGCTACACCTTC.

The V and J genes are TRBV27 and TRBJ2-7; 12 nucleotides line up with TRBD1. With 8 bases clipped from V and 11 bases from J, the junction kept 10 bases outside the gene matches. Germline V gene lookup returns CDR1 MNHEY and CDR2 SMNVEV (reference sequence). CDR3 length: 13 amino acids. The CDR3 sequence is CASGGQGAAYEYF. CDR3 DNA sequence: TGTGCCAGCGGGGGACAGGGGGCCGCGTACGAGTACTTC.

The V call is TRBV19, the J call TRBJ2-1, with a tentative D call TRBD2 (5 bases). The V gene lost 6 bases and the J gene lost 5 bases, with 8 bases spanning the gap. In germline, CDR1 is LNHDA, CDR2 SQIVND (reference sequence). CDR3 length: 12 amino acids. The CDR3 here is CASRTMNNEQFF. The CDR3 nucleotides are TGTGCCAGTAGGACTATGAACAATGAGCAGTTCTTC.

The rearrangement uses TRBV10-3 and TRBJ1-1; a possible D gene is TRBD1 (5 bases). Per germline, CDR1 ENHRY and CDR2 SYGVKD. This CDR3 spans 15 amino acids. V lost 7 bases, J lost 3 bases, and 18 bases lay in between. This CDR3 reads CAITPRLPGDTEAFF. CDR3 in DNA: TGTGCCATCACTCCCCGACTTCCGGGGGACACTGAAGCTTTCTTT.

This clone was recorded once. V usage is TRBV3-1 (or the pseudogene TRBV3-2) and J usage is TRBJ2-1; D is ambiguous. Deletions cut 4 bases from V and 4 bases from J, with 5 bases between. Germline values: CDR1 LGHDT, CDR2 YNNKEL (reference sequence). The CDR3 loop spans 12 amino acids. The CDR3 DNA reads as TGTGCCAGCAGCCCGACTTACAATGAGCAGTTCTTC. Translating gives CASSPTYNEQFF.

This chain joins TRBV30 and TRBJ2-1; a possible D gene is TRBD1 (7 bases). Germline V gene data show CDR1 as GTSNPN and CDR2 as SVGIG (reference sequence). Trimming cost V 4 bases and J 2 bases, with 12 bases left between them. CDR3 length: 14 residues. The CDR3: CAWTAGQTYNEQFF. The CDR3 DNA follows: TGTGCCTGGACGGCGGGACAGACCTACAATGAGCAGTTCTTC.

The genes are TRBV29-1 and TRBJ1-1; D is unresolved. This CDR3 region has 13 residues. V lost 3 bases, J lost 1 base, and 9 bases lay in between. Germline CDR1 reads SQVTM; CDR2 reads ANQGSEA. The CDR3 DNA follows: TGCAGCGTTGATCCGGGAAGGAACACTGAAGCTTTCTTT. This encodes CSVDPGRNTEAFF.

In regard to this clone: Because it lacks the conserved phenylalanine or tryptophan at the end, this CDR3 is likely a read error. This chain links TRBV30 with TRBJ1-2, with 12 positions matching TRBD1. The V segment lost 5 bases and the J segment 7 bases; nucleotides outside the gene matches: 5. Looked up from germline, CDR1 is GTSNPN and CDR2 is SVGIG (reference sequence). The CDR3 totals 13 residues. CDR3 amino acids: CAWGTGGFLGYTL. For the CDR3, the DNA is TGTGCCTGGGGGACAGGGGGCTTTCTTGGCTACACCCTC.